This T cell receptor (beta chain) was found in a study of T cell changes during pregnancy in multiple sclerosis. Germline V CDR1 and CDR2: SGHRS, YFSETQ. The CDR3 extends over 14 amino acids. J gave up 8 bases and V 4 bases, and 9 bases lay outside the gene matches. Data came from immunoSEQ multiplex PCR; TCRdb stores just in-frame clones and leaves some out. The sample has 45,000 to 55,000 clones, 80% to 95% seen once; the top ten hold around 0.16%. The V call is TRBV5-1, the J call TRBJ1-2; 9 bases are a match to TRBD1. The receptor's source is a female donor in good health, enrolled as a control in a pregnancy study. The source material was CD4+ T cells from peripheral blood mononuclear cells, sampled after pregnancy. CDR3 region: CASSTLDRGGGYTF. DNA for the CDR3: TGCGCCAGCAGCACCCTGGACAGGGGTGGAGGCTACACCTTC.